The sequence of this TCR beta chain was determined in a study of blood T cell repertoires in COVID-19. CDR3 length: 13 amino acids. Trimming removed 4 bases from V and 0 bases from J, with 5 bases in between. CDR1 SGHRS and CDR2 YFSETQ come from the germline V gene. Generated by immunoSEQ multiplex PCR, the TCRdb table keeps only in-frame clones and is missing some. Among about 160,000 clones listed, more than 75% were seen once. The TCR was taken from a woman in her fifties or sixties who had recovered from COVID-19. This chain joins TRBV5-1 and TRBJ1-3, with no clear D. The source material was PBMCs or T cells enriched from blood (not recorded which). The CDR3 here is CASSEFSGNTIYF. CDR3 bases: TGCGCCAGCAGCGAGTTCTCTGGAAACACCATATATTTT.